These 24 T cell receptor beta chains were sequenced from one sample in a study of blood T cell repertoires in COVID-19. Some clones are missing from TCRdb's copy, which holds only in-frame ones; the method was immunoSEQ multiplex PCR. The top ten clones hold around 2.5% of a sample with under 250,000 clones, roughly 85% of them seen once. Sample: peripheral blood. These receptors all come from a woman between 65 and 79 years old with active or convalescent COVID-19.

This clone turned up a few times. The chain joins TRBV15 to TRBJ1-6; the D is unclear. This CDR3 is 15 amino acids long. Trimming pared 0 bases from V and 7 bases from J, leaving 10 bases between. The germline gives CDR1 LNHNV, CDR2 YYDKDF (reference sequence). CDR3 sequence: CATSRDWYSNSPLHF. The CDR3 DNA follows: TGTGCCACCAGCAGAGATTGGTACAGCAATTCACCCCTCCACTTT.

This clone was picked up many times. This chain uses TRBV7-9 with TRBJ2-5; perhaps TRBD1 as D (6 bases). Between the trimmed V and J ends, which lost 4 bases and 3 bases, there was a span of 9 bases. The CDR3 length is 13 residues. Germline V CDR1 and CDR2: SEHNR, FQNEAQ (reference sequence). The CDR3 loop is CASSSRTEETQYF. In DNA, the CDR3 is TGTGCCAGCAGCTCCCGGACAGAAGAGACCCAGTACTTC.

This chain joins TRBV10-1 and TRBJ1-1; no firm D call. CDR1 is WNHNN and CDR2 is SYGVQD in the germline V gene (reference sequence). The CDR3 runs 13 residues. Trimming shortened V by 7 bases and J by 3 bases, and 12 bases separated the two germline ends. As DNA, the CDR3 is TGCGCCAGCATCCCCCCTGAGGACACTGAAGCTTTCTTT. Translating it yields CASIPPEDTEAFF.

V is TRBV5-1 and J is TRBJ2-3; 9 bases line up with TRBD1. The V segment lost 4 bases and the J segment 5 bases; nucleotides outside the gene matches: 11. Germline-derived CDR1 and CDR2 are SGHRS and YFSETQ. The length of the CDR3 is 16 residues. CDR3 coding DNA: TGCGCCAGCAGCCAAGGACAGGGGCCCAGGGTAGATACGCAGTATTTT. Amino acids: CASSQGQGPRVDTQYF.

The V and J genes are TRBV28 and TRBJ1-2; 7 bases map to TRBD1. Trimming cost V 4 bases and J 2 bases; bases outside gene matches: 1. Germline lookup yields CDR1 MDHEN and CDR2 SYDVKM. This CDR3 has 13 residues. The CDR3 DNA sequence: TGTGCCAGCAGTTACAGGGGAAACTATGGCTACACCTTC. Amino acids: CASSYRGNYGYTF.

The rearrangement uses TRBV6-1 and TRBJ2-7; the D is unclear. This CDR3 is 13 amino acids long. Germline-derived CDR1 and CDR2 are MNHNS and SASEGT. Trimming removed 2 bases at V and 0 bases at J, with 5 bases between. The CDR3, as DNA: TGTGCCAGCAGTGAACCCCGCTCCTACGAGCAGTACTTC. Translation: CASSEPRSYEQYF.

The J gene is TRBJ2-7, the V gene TRBV9; 9 nucleotides match TRBD1. Germline trimming cut 3 bases from V and 2 bases from J; bases unmatched to any gene: 6. Per germline, CDR1 SGDLS and CDR2 YYNGEE. The CDR3 sequence is 15 residues long. CDR3: CASSARDRVTYEQYF. DNA for the CDR3: TGTGCCAGCAGCGCCCGGGACAGGGTGACCTACGAGCAGTACTTC.

J is TRBJ1-1 and V is TRBV3-1 (or the pseudogene TRBV3-2); TRBD1 aligns across 7 bases. The CDR3 loop spans 14 amino acids. Germline lookup yields CDR1 LGHDT and CDR2 YNNKEL (reference sequence). V lost 5 bases to trimming and J lost 2 bases; unmatched junction nucleotides: 5. DNA for the CDR3: TGTGCCAGCAGCATCCGGACAGGAAACACTGAAGCTTTCTTT. It translates to CASSIRTGNTEAFF.

The V call is TRBV28, the J call TRBJ2-3, with 8 bases that match TRBD2. The CDR3 consists of 17 residues. The J segment lost 0 bases and the V segment lost 6 bases, leaving 11 bases of the junction unmatched. The germline V gene has CDR1 MDHEN and CDR2 SYDVKM. The CDR3 region is CASSPGWASGSTDTQYF. CDR3 coding DNA: TGTGCCAGCAGCCCAGGGTGGGCTAGCGGGAGCACAGATACGCAGTATTTT. Full variable domain (remainder filled in from reference TRBV28 and TRBJ2-3): DVKVTQSSRYLVKRTGEKVFLECVQDMDHENMFWYRQDPGLGLRLIYFSYDVKMKEKGDIPEGYSVSREKKERFSLILESASTNQTSMYLCASSPGWASGSTDTQYFGPGTRLTVL.

The chain employs TRBV18 and TRBJ2-1; perhaps TRBD2 as D (5 bases). The CDR3 contains 13 residues. Trimming removed 6 bases at V and 12 bases at J, with 18 bases between. In germline, CDR1 is KGHSH, CDR2 LQKENI. The CDR3 region has the DNA TGTGCCAGCTCCCCAGCCCGCTCGGGGTGGCAGTTCTTC. Protein product: CASSPARSGWQFF.

The rearrangement uses TRBV19 and TRBJ2-2; no reliable D call. The V gene lost 6 bases and the J gene lost 6 bases, with 11 bases spanning the gap. This CDR3 comprises 13 residues. Germline CDR1 reads LNHDA; CDR2 reads SQIVND (reference sequence). The CDR3 spells CASRLLGAGELFF. CDR3 in DNA: TGTGCCAGTAGGCTACTCGGTGCCGGGGAGCTGTTTTTT.

The CDR3: CASSSGSTGWGKLFF. CDR3 DNA sequence: TGTGCCAGCAGCTCGGGCTCAACAGGGTGGGGAAAACTGTTTTTT. The chain carries TRBV7-2 and TRBJ1-4; the D gene is possibly TRBD1 (6 bases). The CDR3 is made up of 15 amino acids. V lost 4 bases to trimming and J lost 10 bases, with 19 bases between them. Germline V gives CDR1 SGHTA, CDR2 FQGNSA.

The chain couples TRBV28 to TRBJ2-1, with 8 bases fitting TRBD1. The junction had 5 bases not matched to a gene; V was cut back by 4 bases and J by 3 bases. Per germline, CDR1 MDHEN and CDR2 SYDVKM. The CDR3 contains 15 residues. CDR3 DNA sequence: TGTGCCAGCAGTTCATTACAGGGGGGCTACAATGAGCAGTTCTTC. Protein product: CASSSLQGGYNEQFF.

This chain uses TRBV2 with TRBJ2-2, with TRBD1 as a possible D gene (5 bases). Looked up from germline, CDR1 is SNHLY and CDR2 is FYNNEI. The V end was cut by 2 bases, the J end by 1 base, with 8 bases between. The CDR3 runs to 15 residues. Here the CDR3 DNA reads TGTGCCAGCAGTGAATCAGGGCGGAACACCGGGGAGCTGTTTTTT. Protein sequence: CASSESGRNTGELFF.

This chain uses TRBV6-5 with TRBJ1-6, with 10 positions matching TRBD1. The CDR3 runs to 14 residues. V was clipped by 6 bases and J by 7 bases; unmatched bases: 3. CDR1 is MNHEY and CDR2 is SVGAGI in the germline V gene. The CDR3 region is CASRRQGANSPLHF. CDR3 bases: TGTGCCAGCAGACGACAGGGGGCGAATTCACCCCTCCACTTT.

The V gene is TRBV19, the J gene TRBJ2-3; TRBD1 agrees at 8 bases. Germline-derived CDR1 and CDR2 are LNHDA and SQIVND (reference sequence). The CDR3 runs 14 residues. Unmatched junction bases numbered 4, after V lost 7 bases and J lost 1 base. In nucleotides, the CDR3 is TGTGCCAGTACGGAACAGGGGGGCACAGATACGCAGTATTTT. Protein product: CASTEQGGTDTQYF.

This chain connects TRBV19 to TRBJ1-1; TRBD1 matches at 9 bases. Unmatched junction bases numbered 5, after V lost 3 bases and J lost 6 bases. The CDR3 length is 14 residues. Germline CDR1 LNHDA, CDR2 SQIVND (reference sequence). The CDR3 bases are TGTGCCAGTAGTATTCGACAGGGGGTCCCTGAAGCTTTCTTT. Amino acids: CASSIRQGVPEAFF.

This chain joins TRBV19 and TRBJ2-5; 12 bases fit TRBD2. CDR1 is LNHDA and CDR2 is SQIVND in the germline V gene (reference sequence). V lost 5 bases, J lost 4 bases, and 5 bases stayed unmatched. The CDR3 totals 15 residues. CDR3 region: CASSPSLAGGETQYF. The CDR3 region has the DNA TGTGCCAGTAGTCCCTCACTAGCGGGAGGAGAGACCCAGTACTTC.

This chain connects TRBV6-5 to TRBJ1-5; D gene unclear. The length of the CDR3 is 14 residues. Germline loops: CDR1 MNHEY, CDR2 SVGAGI. Trimming took off 2 bases at V and 3 bases at J, with 8 bases between the two ends. CDR3 residues: CASSYRQYNQPQHF. For the CDR3, the DNA is TGTGCCAGCAGTTACCGTCAGTACAATCAGCCCCAGCATTTT.

In the case of this clone: The junction departs from germline at one end; a sequencing error may be responsible. This chain joins TRBV6-2 or TRBV6-3 and TRBJ1-2; D possibly corresponds to TRBD1 (6 bases). The CDR3 contains 11 residues. Germline V CDR1 and CDR2: MNHEY, SVGEGT. In DNA form, the CDR3 reads TGTGCCAGCAGTCGACGGGGGGGCTATACCTTC. Its translation: CASSRRGGYTF.

The chain is built from TRBV6-5 and TRBJ1-2; D is ambiguous. Per the germline V gene, CDR1 is MNHEY and CDR2 is SVGAGI. This CDR3 has 13 amino acids. V lost 2 bases, J lost 8 bases, and 12 bases lay in between. The CDR3 nucleotides are TGTGCCAGCAGTTACCGTAGAGGGCACGGCTACACCTTC. It translates to CASSYRRGHGYTF.

The chain joins TRBV18 to TRBJ1-4; D gene unclear. Germline CDR1 reads KGHSH; CDR2 reads LQKENI. CDR3 length: 13 amino acids. V lost 4 bases and J 8 bases, leaving 11 bases between the germline ends. The CDR3 protein is CASSQSESEKLFF. CDR3 DNA sequence: TGTGCCAGCTCACAGTCGGAGAGCGAAAAACTGTTTTTT.

The gene calls are TRBV5-1 and TRBJ2-3; maybe TRBD1 (5 bases). Trimming took off 5 bases at V and 5 bases at J, with 12 bases between the two ends. The CDR3 consists of 13 residues. The germline gives CDR1 SGHRS, CDR2 YFSETQ. The CDR3: CASRGQGRDTQYF. The CDR3, as DNA: TGCGCCAGCAGGGGGCAGGGAAGAGATACGCAGTATTTT.

The rearrangement joins TRBV27 to TRBJ2-1; D is uncertain. V lost 6 bases, J lost 3 bases, and 15 bases lay in between. The CDR3 contains 15 residues. CDR1 and CDR2 from the germline V gene are MNHEY and SMNVEV (reference sequence). The CDR3 DNA sequence: TGTGCCAGCAGGCCCCCAGGCAGCCGCTACAATGAGCAGTTCTTC. It is translated as CASRPPGSRYNEQFF.